The 30 T cell receptor beta chains presented below share a single source sample, sequenced in a study of T cells in localized non-small cell lung cancer. The repertoire was sequenced with immunoSEQ multiplex PCR; TCRdb's copy has only in-frame clones and lacks some. The table shows about 19,000 clones, with over 80% occurring only once. Sample: peripheral blood, taken before any cancer treatment. The receptors derive from a woman aged 40 to 75 with stage I lung adenocarcinoma.

The table lists this clone with a count of one. The J gene is TRBJ1-1, the V gene TRBV7-9; D not certain. The germline V gene encodes CDR1 SEHNR and CDR2 FQNEAQ (reference sequence). The CDR3 covers 12 residues. V was shortened by 11 bases and J by 1 base, with 11 bases between the two germline ends. The CDR3 loop is CAPERWNTEAFF. The CDR3 DNA reads as TGTGCCCCCGAGCGGTGGAACACTGAAGCTTTCTTT.

The chain is built from TRBV5-1 and TRBJ2-7; the match to TRBD2 covers 8 bases. Germline-derived CDR1 and CDR2 are SGHRS and YFSETQ. J gave up 1 base and V 4 bases, and 7 bases lay outside the gene matches. The CDR3 runs to 15 residues. The DNA for the CDR3 is TGCGCCAGCAGCACCGGGACTAGAGGTTCCTACGAGCAGTACTTC. Amino acid sequence: CASSTGTRGSYEQYF.

The chain couples TRBV28 to TRBJ2-3; D perhaps matches TRBD2 (5 bases). Trimming stripped 7 bases from V and 3 bases from J, with 11 bases between. The germline V gene has CDR1 MDHEN and CDR2 SYDVKM. The CDR3 contains 13 residues. The CDR3 sequence: CASTSEGTDTQYF. The DNA of the CDR3 is TGTGCCAGCACTTCTGAGGGTACAGATACGCAGTATTTT.

J is TRBJ1-2 and V is TRBV27; TRBD1 agrees at 7 bases. The CDR3 runs 13 residues. The junction had 9 bases not matched to a gene; V was cut back by 6 bases and J by 8 bases. Germline assignment: CDR1 MNHEY and CDR2 SMNVEV (reference sequence). This CDR3 is CASSHRGEGGYTF. DNA of the CDR3: TGTGCCAGCAGCCACAGGGGAGAGGGCGGCTACACCTTC.

The chain carries TRBV19 and TRBJ2-6; perhaps TRBD2 as D (6 bases). Germline CDR1 LNHDA, CDR2 SQIVND (reference sequence). The CDR3 loop spans 19 amino acids. Trimming pared 5 bases from V and 8 bases from J, leaving 28 bases between. This CDR3 is CASSPRGGKRDMGPNVLTF. As DNA, the CDR3 is TGTGCCAGTAGTCCTCGTGGGGGGAAGAGGGATATGGGGCCCAACGTCCTGACTTTC. Based on the CDR3 plus reference TRBV19 and TRBJ2-6, the full variable domain is DGGITQSPKYLFRKEGQNVTLSCEQNLNHDAMYWYRQDPGQGLRLIYYSQIVNDFQKGDIAEGYSVSREKKESFPLTVTSAQKNPTAFYLCASSPRGGKRDMGPNVLTFGAGSRLTVL.

V usage is TRBV27 and J usage is TRBJ2-6; D ambiguous. The CDR3 totals 18 residues. The germline gives CDR1 MNHEY, CDR2 SMNVEV (reference sequence). The germline V and J ends were trimmed by 0 bases and 0 bases, with 12 bases remaining between them. The CDR3 bases are TGTGCCAGCAGTTTATCGTGGCCAGGCCGCTCTGGGGCCAACGTCCTGACTTTC. Translation gives CASSLSWPGRSGANVLTF.

In nucleotides, the CDR3 is TGTGCCAGCAGTTTAAGTCAGCCCCAGCATTTT. It translates to CASSLSQPQHF. V usage is TRBV28 and J usage is TRBJ1-5; no clear D. Between the trimmed V and J ends, which lost 2 bases and 6 bases, there was a span of 2 bases. This CDR3 is built from 11 residues. Germline CDR1 reads MDHEN; CDR2 reads SYDVKM.

This rearrangement joins TRBV15 to TRBJ1-3, with D perhaps matching TRBD1 (5 bases). Trimming shortened V by 2 bases and J by 0 bases, and 14 bases separated the two germline ends. The CDR3 runs to 17 residues. Looked up from germline, CDR1 is LNHNV and CDR2 is YYDKDF (reference sequence). The chain's CDR3 is CATSRSQGSSSGNTIYF. CDR3 in DNA: TGTGCCACCAGCAGATCTCAGGGTTCCAGCTCTGGAAACACCATATATTTT.

The genes are TRBV5-6 and TRBJ2-3; TRBD2 matches 8 bases. CDR3 length: 15 residues. Germline CDR1 reads SGHDT; CDR2 reads YYEEEE. J was trimmed by 7 bases and V by 0 bases; bases with no gene match: 7. The CDR3 DNA sequence: TGTGCCAGCAGCTTGGACGGGAGGGTGGAGAATACGCAGTATTTT. Protein product: CASSLDGRVENTQYF.

The J gene is TRBJ1-4, the V gene TRBV6-6; 7 nucleotides line up with TRBD1. Germline trimming cut 6 bases from V and 3 bases from J; bases unmatched to any gene: 10. CDR1 MNHNY and CDR2 SVGAGI come from the germline V gene (reference sequence). CDR3 length: 16 amino acids. CDR3 in DNA: TGTGCCAGCAGCGACGAGGGGGCTAGCCCTAATGAAAAACTGTTTTTT. Its translation: CASSDEGASPNEKLFF.

This chain connects TRBV27 to TRBJ2-2; the match to TRBD2 covers 9 bases. CDR1 is MNHEY, CDR2 SMNVEV, per germline (reference sequence). There are 16 residues in the CDR3. Trimming at V came to 5 bases and at J to 0 bases, leaving 4 bases not matched to a gene. The CDR3 DNA reads as TGTGCCAGCAGTCACTCTAGCGGGGCGAACACCGGGGAGCTGTTTTTT. Protein sequence: CASSHSSGANTGELFF.

V and J are TRBV5-4 and TRBJ1-5; D call uncertain. V was pared by 5 bases and J by 5 bases, with 26 bases between. This CDR3 comprises 18 residues. Germline V gives CDR1 SGHNT, CDR2 YYREEE (reference sequence). The CDR3: CASRGRTTQSAVYQPQHF. In DNA, the CDR3 is TGTGCCAGCAGAGGACGAACTACTCAATCTGCCGTCTATCAGCCCCAGCATTTT.

V is TRBV7-8 and J is TRBJ1-1, with D uncertain. Germline lookup yields CDR1 SGHVS and CDR2 FQNEAQ. V dropped 5 bases and J dropped 1 base, with 14 bases sitting between them. The CDR3 length is 15 residues. CDR3 DNA sequence: TGTGCCAGCAGCCGCGTTGTTTCCACGAACACTGAAGCTTTCTTT. This gives the protein CASSRVVSTNTEAFF.

The V gene is TRBV4-3, the J gene TRBJ2-2, with 12 nucleotides matching TRBD2. Germline trimming cut 1 base from V and 6 bases from J; bases unmatched to any gene: 15. CDR1 and CDR2 from the germline V gene are LGHNA and YSLEER. The CDR3 runs to 20 residues. The CDR3 is CASSQVTSGGPPVASGELFF. CDR3 in DNA: TGCGCCAGCAGCCAAGTTACTAGCGGGGGGCCACCCGTGGCGTCCGGGGAGCTGTTTTTT.

V usage is TRBV10-1 and J usage is TRBJ1-1; maybe TRBD1 (6 bases). The germline V gene encodes CDR1 WNHNN and CDR2 SYGVQD (reference sequence). The CDR3 consists of 14 residues. V was trimmed by 5 bases and J by 4 bases, leaving 14 bases between them. CDR3 DNA: TGCGCCAGCAGTAAGGGGAACAGGGCCACTGAAGCTTTCTTT. Translation: CASSKGNRATEAFF.

V usage is TRBV19 and J usage is TRBJ1-1, with a possible D match to TRBD1 (5 bases). Per germline, CDR1 LNHDA and CDR2 SQIVND (reference sequence). This CDR3 has 14 amino acids. The V end lost 7 bases, the J end lost 6 bases, and 18 bases lay between the germline ends. CDR3 loop: CASTVAPGPPEAFF. The CDR3 DNA reads as TGTGCCAGTACCGTGGCCCCGGGACCACCTGAAGCTTTCTTT.

The chain joins TRBV10-1 to TRBJ2-7, with D unclear. From germline, CDR1 is WNHNN and CDR2 SYGVQD (reference sequence). The CDR3 length is 13 residues. V lost 4 bases and J 4 bases, leaving 11 bases between the germline ends. DNA of the CDR3: TGCGCCAGCAGTGTCCGGCCCAAATACGAGCAGTACTTC. Encoded protein: CASSVRPKYEQYF.

This chain links TRBV10-3 with TRBJ2-7; 10 nucleotides align to TRBD2. Germline V gene sequence: CDR1 ENHRY, CDR2 SYGVKD. With V trimmed by 4 bases and J by 0 bases, 18 bases remained unmatched. This CDR3 has 20 amino acids. The CDR3 loop is CAISGSNRVISSGGSYEQYF. CDR3 nucleotides: TGTGCCATCAGTGGGTCCAACAGGGTTATTTCTAGCGGGGGCTCCTACGAGCAGTACTTC.

This chain connects TRBV7-2 to TRBJ2-5; no firm D call. The germline gives CDR1 SGHTA, CDR2 FQGNSA. The CDR3 is made up of 14 amino acids. Trimming stripped 1 base from V and 0 bases from J, with 6 bases between. The CDR3 region has the DNA TGTGCCAGCAGCTTAGACCGGTACCAAGAGACCCAGTACTTC. The encoded protein is CASSLDRYQETQYF. Looking up the rest from reference TRBV7-2 and TRBJ2-5 gives the full variable domain: GAGVSQSPSNKVTEKGKDVELRCDPISGHTALYWYRQSLGQGLEFLIYFQGNSAPDKSGLPSDRFSAERTGGSVSTLTIQRTQQEDSAVYLCASSLDRYQETQYFGPGTRLLVL.

A few counts support this clone. V is TRBV5-6 and J is TRBJ2-7, with D maybe TRBD1 (5 bases). The CDR3 is made up of 14 amino acids. The V gene's germline CDR1 is SGHDT and CDR2 YYEEEE. Trimming shortened V by 1 base and J by 2 bases, and 10 bases separated the two germline ends. CDR3 region: CASSLPRTTYEQYF. The CDR3 DNA reads as TGTGCCAGCAGCTTGCCCCGGACAACCTACGAGCAGTACTTC. The full variable domain, rest sourced from reference TRBV5-6 and TRBJ2-7, is DAGVTQSPTHLIKTRGQQVTLRCSPKSGHDTVSWYQQALGQGPQFIFQYYEEEERQRGNFPDRFSGHQFPNYSSELNVNALLLGDSALYLCASSLPRTTYEQYFGPGTRLTVT.

The rearrangement links TRBV7-6 to TRBJ2-7, with 8 bases matching TRBD2. The germline V gene encodes CDR1 SGHVS and CDR2 FNYEAQ. Losses at the gene ends were 2 bases for V and 3 bases for J; bases not matched to a gene: 6. CDR3 size: 15 residues. This CDR3 reads CASSLNREGLYEQYF. In DNA form, the CDR3 reads TGTGCCAGCAGCTTAAATCGGGAGGGCCTCTACGAGCAGTACTTC.

V is TRBV9 and J is TRBJ2-3, with 14 bases fitting TRBD2. The CDR3 sequence is 18 residues long. Germline V gene sequence: CDR1 SGDLS, CDR2 YYNGEE. With V trimmed by 1 base and J by 3 bases, 7 bases remained unmatched. CDR3 in DNA: TGTGCCAGCAGCGTATCGGGACTAGCGGGAGTGGGTACAGATACGCAGTATTTT. It codes for CASSVSGLAGVGTDTQYF.

The rearrangement joins TRBV9 to TRBJ1-2; a possible D gene is TRBD1 (6 bases). This CDR3 comprises 12 residues. Germline CDR1 and CDR2: SGDLS and YYNGEE. The V and J ends lost 0 bases and 7 bases respectively, with 7 bases between them. CDR3 protein: CASSVVQGGYTF. The DNA for the CDR3 is TGTGCCAGCAGCGTAGTACAGGGTGGCTACACCTTC.

The chain is built from TRBV7-9 and TRBJ2-1, with D perhaps matching TRBD2 (7 bases). V shed 4 bases and J shed 7 bases, with 26 bases lying between them. The CDR3 length is 18 residues. Germline V lookup: CDR1 SEHNR, CDR2 FQNEAQ (reference sequence). The CDR3 here is CASSSPRLGGGGRNEQFF. The DNA for the CDR3 is TGTGCCAGCAGCTCCCCCCGTTTAGGGGGGGGAGGGCGGAATGAGCAGTTCTTC.

The V call is TRBV5-1, the J call TRBJ2-5; a possible D gene is TRBD2 (6 bases). CDR1 is SGHRS and CDR2 is YFSETQ in the germline V gene. The V and J ends lost 5 bases and 4 bases respectively, with 18 bases between them. The CDR3 sequence is 15 residues long. For the CDR3, the DNA is TGCGCCAGCAGTTCCGGCGGGGATTGGAGAGAGACCCAGTACTTC. It encodes CASSSGGDWRETQYF.

The chain couples TRBV7-8 to TRBJ1-1; perhaps TRBD1 as D (5 bases). Germline lookup yields CDR1 SGHVS and CDR2 FQNEAQ. This CDR3 is 13 amino acids long. Trimming took 5 bases from V and 1 from J, leaving 8 bases between them. The CDR3 sequence: CASSVTENTEAFF. DNA of the CDR3: TGTGCCAGCAGCGTGACAGAGAACACTGAAGCTTTCTTT.

V is TRBV19 and J is TRBJ1-4, with 8 bases that match TRBD1. Germline V gives CDR1 LNHDA, CDR2 SQIVND (reference sequence). Losses at the gene ends were 5 bases for V and 5 bases for J; bases not matched to a gene: 7. CDR3 length equals 15 residues. CDR3 nucleotides: TGTGCCAGTAGTCCCTGGACAGGGCAGAATGAAAAACTGTTTTTT. Its protein is CASSPWTGQNEKLFF.

The rearrangement links TRBV7-9 to TRBJ1-3; 7 nucleotides line up with TRBD1. The CDR3 covers 14 residues. V dropped 4 bases and J dropped 5; count of bases not matched to a gene: 5. CDR1 SEHNR and CDR2 FQNEAQ come from the germline V gene (reference sequence). The CDR3 nucleotides are TGTGCCAGCAGCTCGCAGGGGGATAGAAACACCATATATTTT. The encoded protein is CASSSQGDRNTIYF.

V is TRBV6-4 and J is TRBJ2-3; D could derive from TRBD1 or TRBD2 (6 bases each). Trimming removed 3 bases from V and 4 bases from J, with 11 bases in between. The CDR3 is 14 amino acids. Germline V gene sequence: CDR1 MRHNA, CDR2 SNTAGT. CDR3 nucleotide sequence: TGTGCCAGCAGTGAAGAGGGGGAGGCAGATACGCAGTATTTT. Translated, it gives CASSEEGEADTQYF.

This chain connects TRBV6-5 to TRBJ2-2; unclear D gene. CDR1 MNHEY and CDR2 SVGAGI come from the germline V gene. The CDR3 contains 15 residues. The V end was cut by 0 bases, the J end by 4 bases, with 9 bases between. The DNA for the CDR3 is TGTGCCAGCAGTTACTCGGTGTGGGGCACCGGGGAGCTGTTTTTT. It yields the protein CASSYSVWGTGELFF.